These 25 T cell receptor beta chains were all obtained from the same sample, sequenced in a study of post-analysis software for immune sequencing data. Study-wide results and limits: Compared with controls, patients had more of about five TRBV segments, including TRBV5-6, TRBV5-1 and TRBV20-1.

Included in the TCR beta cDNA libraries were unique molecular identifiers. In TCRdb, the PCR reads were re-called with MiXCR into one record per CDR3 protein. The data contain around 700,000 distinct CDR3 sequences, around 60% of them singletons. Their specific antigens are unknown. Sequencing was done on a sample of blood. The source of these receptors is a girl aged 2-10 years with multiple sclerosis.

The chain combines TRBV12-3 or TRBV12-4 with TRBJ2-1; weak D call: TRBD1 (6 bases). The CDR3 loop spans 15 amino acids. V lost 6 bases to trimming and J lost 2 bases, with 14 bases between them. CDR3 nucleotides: TGTGCCAGCAGCCCTATGGGGGCCACCTACAATGAGCAGTTCTTC. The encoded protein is CASSPMGATYNEQFF.

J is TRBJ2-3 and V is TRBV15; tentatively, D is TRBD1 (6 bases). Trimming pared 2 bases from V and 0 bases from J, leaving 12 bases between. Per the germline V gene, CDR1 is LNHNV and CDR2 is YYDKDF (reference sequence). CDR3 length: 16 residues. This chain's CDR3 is CATSRRTDPSTDTQYF. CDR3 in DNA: TGTGCCACCAGCAGAAGGACAGATCCTAGCACAGATACGCAGTATTTT.

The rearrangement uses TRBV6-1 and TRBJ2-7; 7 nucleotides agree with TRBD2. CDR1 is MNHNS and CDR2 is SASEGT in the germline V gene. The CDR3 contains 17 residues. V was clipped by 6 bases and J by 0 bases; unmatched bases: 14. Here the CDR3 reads CASSPSPGLLSSYEQYF. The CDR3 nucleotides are TGTGCCAGCAGCCCATCCCCGGGACTACTGAGCTCCTACGAGCAGTACTTC.

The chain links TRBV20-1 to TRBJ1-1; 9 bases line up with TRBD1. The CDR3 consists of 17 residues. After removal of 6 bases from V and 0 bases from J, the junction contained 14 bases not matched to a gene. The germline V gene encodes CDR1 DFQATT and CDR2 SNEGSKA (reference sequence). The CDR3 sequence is CSAQRDRDREMNTEAFF. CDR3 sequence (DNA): TGCAGTGCCCAACGAGACCGGGACAGGGAAATGAACACTGAAGCTTTCTTT.

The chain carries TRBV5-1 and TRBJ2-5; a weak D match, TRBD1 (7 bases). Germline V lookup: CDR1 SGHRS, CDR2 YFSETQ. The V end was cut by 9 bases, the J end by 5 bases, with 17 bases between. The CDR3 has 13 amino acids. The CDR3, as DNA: TGCGCCACCAGACAGGGAGGAACGGAGACCCAGTACTTC. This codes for CATRQGGTETQYF.

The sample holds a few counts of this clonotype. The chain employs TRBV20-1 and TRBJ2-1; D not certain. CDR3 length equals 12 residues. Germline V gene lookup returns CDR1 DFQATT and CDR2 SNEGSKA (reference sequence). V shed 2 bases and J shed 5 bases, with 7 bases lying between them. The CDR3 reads CSARRLHNEQFF. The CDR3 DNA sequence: TGCAGTGCTAGACGTCTTCACAATGAGCAGTTCTTC.

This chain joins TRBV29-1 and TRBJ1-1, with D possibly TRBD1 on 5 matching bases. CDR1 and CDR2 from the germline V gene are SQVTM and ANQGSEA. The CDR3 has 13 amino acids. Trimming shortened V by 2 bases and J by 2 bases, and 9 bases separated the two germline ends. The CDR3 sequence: CSVEQGINTEAFF. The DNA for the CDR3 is TGCAGCGTTGAACAGGGCATAAACACTGAAGCTTTCTTT. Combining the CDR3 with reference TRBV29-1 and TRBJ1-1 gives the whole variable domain SAVISQKPSRDICQRGTSLTIQCQVDSQVTMMFWYRQQPGQSLTLIATANQGSEATYESGFVIDKFPISRPNLTFSTLTVSNMSPEDSSIYLCSVEQGINTEAFFGQGTRLTVV.

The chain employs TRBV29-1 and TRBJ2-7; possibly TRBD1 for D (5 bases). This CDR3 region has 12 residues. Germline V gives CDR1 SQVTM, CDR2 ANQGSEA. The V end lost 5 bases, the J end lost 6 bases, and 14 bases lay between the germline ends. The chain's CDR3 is CSVLDPGAEQYF. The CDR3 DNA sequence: TGCAGCGTTCTAGACCCTGGGGCCGAGCAGTACTTC.

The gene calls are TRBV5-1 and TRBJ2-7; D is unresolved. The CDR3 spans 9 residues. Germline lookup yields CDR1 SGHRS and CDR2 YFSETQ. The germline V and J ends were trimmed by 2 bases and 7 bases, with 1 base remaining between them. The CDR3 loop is CASSLEQYV. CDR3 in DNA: TGCGCCAGCAGCTTAGAGCAGTACGTC.

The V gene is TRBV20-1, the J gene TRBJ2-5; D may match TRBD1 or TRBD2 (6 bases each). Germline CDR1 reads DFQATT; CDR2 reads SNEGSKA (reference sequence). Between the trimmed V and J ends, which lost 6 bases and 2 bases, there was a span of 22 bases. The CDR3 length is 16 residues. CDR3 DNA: TGCAGTGCGCCAGGCCCGGGGGCCCTAGTACAAGAGACCCAGTACTTC. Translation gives CSAPGPGALVQETQYF.

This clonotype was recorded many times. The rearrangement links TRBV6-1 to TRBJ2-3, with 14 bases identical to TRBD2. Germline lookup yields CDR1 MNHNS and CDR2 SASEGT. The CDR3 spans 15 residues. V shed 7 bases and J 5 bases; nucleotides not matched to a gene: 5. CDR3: CASMKTSGGGDTQYF. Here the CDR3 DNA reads TGTGCCAGCATGAAGACTAGCGGGGGGGGAGATACGCAGTATTTT.

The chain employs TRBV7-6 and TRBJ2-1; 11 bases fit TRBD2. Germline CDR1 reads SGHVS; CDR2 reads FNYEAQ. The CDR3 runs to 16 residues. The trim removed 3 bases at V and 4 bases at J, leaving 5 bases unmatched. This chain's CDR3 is CASSFLGTSGYNEQFF. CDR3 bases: TGTGCCAGCAGCTTTCTAGGGACTAGCGGATACAATGAGCAGTTCTTC.

CDR3 DNA sequence: TGCAGTGCCGCACCCGGACCAGAGAGGGGTCACGAGCAGTACTTC. This gives the protein CSAAPGPERGHEQYF. The chain carries TRBV20-1 and TRBJ2-7; TRBD1 or TRBD2 may be the D gene (5 bases each). Germline CDR1 reads DFQATT; CDR2 reads SNEGSKA (reference sequence). Trimming stripped 6 bases from V and 5 bases from J, with 23 bases between. The CDR3 is made up of 15 amino acids.

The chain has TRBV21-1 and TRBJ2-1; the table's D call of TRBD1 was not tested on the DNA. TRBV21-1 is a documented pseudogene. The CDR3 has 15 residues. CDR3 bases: TGTGCCAGCAGCACCAGACAGGGACGGGCCAATGAGCAGTTCTTC. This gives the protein CASSTRQGRANEQFF.

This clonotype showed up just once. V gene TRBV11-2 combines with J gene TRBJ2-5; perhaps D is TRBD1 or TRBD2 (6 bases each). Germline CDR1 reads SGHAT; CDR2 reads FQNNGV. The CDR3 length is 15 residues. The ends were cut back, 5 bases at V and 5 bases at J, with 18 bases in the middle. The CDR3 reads CASSRGGPEGETQYF. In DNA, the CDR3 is TGTGCCAGCAGCCGTGGGGGGCCCGAGGGGGAGACCCAGTACTTC.

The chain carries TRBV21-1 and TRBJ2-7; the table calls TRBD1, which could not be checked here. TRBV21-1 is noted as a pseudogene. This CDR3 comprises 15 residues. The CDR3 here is CASIPGAGPSYEQYF. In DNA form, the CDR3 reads TGTGCCAGCATCCCGGGGGCGGGGCCCAGTTACGAGCAGTACTTC.

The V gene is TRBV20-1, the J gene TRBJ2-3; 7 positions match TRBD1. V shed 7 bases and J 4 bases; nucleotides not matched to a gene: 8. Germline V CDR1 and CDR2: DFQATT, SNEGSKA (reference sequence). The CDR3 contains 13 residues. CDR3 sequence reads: CSGTGRRADTQYF. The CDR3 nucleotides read TGCAGTGGGACAGGAAGACGCGCAGATACGCAGTATTTT.

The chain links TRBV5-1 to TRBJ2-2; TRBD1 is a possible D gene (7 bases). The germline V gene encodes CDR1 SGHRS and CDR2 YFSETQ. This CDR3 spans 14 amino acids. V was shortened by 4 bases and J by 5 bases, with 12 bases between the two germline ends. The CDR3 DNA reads TGCGCCAGCAGCCTGGAGGGGGCGACCGGGGAGCTGTTTTTT. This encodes CASSLEGATGELFF.

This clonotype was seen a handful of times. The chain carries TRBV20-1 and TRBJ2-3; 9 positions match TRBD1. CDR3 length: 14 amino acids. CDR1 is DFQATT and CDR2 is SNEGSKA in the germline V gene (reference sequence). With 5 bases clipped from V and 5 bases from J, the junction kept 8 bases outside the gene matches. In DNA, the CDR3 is TGCAGTGCTTCCCGGACAGGGGTGATAGATACGCAGTATTTT. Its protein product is CSASRTGVIDTQYF.

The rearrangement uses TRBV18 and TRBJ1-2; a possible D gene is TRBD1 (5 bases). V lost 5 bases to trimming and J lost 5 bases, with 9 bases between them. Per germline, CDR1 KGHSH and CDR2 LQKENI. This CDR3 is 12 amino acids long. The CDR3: CASSSTAYGYTF. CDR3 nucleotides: TGTGCCAGCTCATCGACAGCGTATGGCTACACCTTC.

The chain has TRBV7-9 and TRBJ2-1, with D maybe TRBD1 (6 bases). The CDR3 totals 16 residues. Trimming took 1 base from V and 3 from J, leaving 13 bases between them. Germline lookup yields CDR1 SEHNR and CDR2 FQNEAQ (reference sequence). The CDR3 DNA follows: TGTGCCAGCAGCTTAGGCCGGGACATGATCTACAATGAGCAGTTCTTC. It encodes CASSLGRDMIYNEQFF.

The CDR3 loop reads CASSSIGGGNGYTF. CDR3 bases: TGCGCCAGCAGCTCGATCGGAGGGGGTAACGGCTACACCTTC. V usage is TRBV5-1 and J usage is TRBJ1-2; tentatively, D is TRBD1 (6 bases). Germline V gene lookup returns CDR1 SGHRS and CDR2 YFSETQ. V dropped 3 bases and J dropped 8 bases, with 17 bases sitting between them. The CDR3 covers 14 residues. The whole variable domain, remainder taken from reference TRBV5-1 and TRBJ1-2, is KAGVTQTPRYLIKTRGQQVTLSCSPISGHRSVSWYQQTPGQGLQFLFEYFSETQRNKGNFPGRFSGRQFSNSRSEMNVSTLELGDSALYLCASSSIGGGNGYTFGSGTRLTVV.

The CDR3: CSVVDSEAFF. Here the CDR3 DNA reads TGCAGCGTTGTGGACAGCGAAGCTTTCTTT. This rearrangement joins TRBV29-1 to TRBJ1-1, with D maybe TRBD1 (6 bases). Trimming took 4 bases from V and 8 from J, leaving 8 bases between them. The CDR3 totals 10 residues. Germline-derived CDR1 and CDR2 are SQVTM and ANQGSEA. Supplemented by reference TRBV29-1 and TRBJ1-1, the full variable domain reads SAVISQKPSRDICQRGTSLTIQCQVDSQVTMMFWYRQQPGQSLTLIATANQGSEATYESGFVIDKFPISRPNLTFSTLTVSNMSPEDSSIYLCSVVDSEAFFGQGTRLTVV.

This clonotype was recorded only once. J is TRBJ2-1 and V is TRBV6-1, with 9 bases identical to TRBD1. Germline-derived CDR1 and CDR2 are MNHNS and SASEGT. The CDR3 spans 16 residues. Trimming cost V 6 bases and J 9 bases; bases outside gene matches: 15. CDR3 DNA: TGTGCCAGCAGAGATTCCGACAGGGGGTACCCCACTGAGCAGTTCTTC. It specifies CASRDSDRGYPTEQFF.

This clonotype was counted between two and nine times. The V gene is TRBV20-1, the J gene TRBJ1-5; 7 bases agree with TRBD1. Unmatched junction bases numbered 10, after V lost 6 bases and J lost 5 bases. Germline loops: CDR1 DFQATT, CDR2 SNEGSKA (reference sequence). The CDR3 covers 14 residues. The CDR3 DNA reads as TGCAGTGCGCCTAGGACAGGAGCGGATCAGCCCCAGCATTTT. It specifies CSAPRTGADQPQHF.